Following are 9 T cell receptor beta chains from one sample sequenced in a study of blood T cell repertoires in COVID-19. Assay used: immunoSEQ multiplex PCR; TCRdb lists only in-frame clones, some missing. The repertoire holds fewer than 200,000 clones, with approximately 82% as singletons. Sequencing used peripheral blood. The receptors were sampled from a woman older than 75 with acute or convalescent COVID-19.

In DNA form, the CDR3 reads TGCAGTGCTAGTAGGACTAGTGGCGAGACCCAGTACTTC. Translating it yields CSASRTSGETQYF. The chain has TRBV20-1 and TRBJ2-5, with 7 bases identical to TRBD2. Germline loops: CDR1 DFQATT, CDR2 SNEGSKA (reference sequence). CDR3 length: 13 amino acids. The ends lost 3 bases at V and 5 bases at J; junction bases unmatched: 6.

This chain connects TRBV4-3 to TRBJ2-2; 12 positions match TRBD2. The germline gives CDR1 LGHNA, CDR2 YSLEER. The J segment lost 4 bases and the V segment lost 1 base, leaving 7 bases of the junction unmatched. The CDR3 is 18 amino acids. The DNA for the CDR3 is TGCGCCAGCAGCCAAGGACTAGCGGGAGCGCAGGGCACCGGGGAGCTGTTTTTT. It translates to CASSQGLAGAQGTGELFF.

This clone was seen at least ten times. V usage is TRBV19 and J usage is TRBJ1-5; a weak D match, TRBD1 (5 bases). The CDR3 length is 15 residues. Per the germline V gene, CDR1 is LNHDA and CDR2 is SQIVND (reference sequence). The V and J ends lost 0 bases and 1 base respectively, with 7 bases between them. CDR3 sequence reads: CASSIDRTSNQPQHF. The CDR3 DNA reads TGTGCCAGTAGTATAGACCGGACAAGCAATCAGCCCCAGCATTTT. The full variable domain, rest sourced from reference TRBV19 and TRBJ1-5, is DGGITQSPKYLFRKEGQNVTLSCEQNLNHDAMYWYRQDPGQGLRLIYYSQIVNDFQKGDIAEGYSVSREKKESFPLTVTSAQKNPTAFYLCASSIDRTSNQPQHFGDGTRLSIL.

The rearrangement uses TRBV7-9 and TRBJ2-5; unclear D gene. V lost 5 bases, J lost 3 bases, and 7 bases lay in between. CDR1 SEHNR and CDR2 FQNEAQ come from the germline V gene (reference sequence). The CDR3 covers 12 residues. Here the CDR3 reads CASSPYEETQYF. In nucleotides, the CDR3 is TGTGCCAGCAGCCCCTACGAAGAGACCCAGTACTTC.

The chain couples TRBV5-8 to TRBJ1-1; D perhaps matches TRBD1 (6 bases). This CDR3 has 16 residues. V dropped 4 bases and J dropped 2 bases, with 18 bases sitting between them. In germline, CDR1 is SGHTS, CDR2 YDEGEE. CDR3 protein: CASSDVLRDINTEAFF. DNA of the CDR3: TGTGCCAGCAGCGATGTGCTCCGGGACATCAACACTGAAGCTTTCTTT.

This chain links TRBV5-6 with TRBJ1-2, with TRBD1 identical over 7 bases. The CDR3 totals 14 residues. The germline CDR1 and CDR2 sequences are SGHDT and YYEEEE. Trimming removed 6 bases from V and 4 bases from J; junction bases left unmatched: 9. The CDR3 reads CASTNRGTRYGYTF. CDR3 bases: TGTGCCAGCACCAACAGGGGTACCCGCTATGGCTACACCTTC.

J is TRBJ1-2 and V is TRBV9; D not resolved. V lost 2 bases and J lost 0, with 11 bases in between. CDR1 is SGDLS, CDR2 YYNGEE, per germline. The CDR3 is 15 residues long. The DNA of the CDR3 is TGTGCCAGCAGCGTTACCGACGGGACTAACTATGGCTACACCTTC. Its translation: CASSVTDGTNYGYTF.

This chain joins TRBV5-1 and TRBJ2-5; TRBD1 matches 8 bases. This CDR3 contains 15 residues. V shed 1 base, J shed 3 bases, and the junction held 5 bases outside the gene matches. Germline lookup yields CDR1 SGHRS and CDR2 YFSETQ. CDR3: CASSLRTGQEETQYF. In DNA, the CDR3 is TGCGCCAGCAGCTTGCGGACAGGGCAGGAAGAGACCCAGTACTTC.

The chain's CDR3 is CASSSLGQGPGGYTF. CDR3 in DNA: TGTGCCAGCAGCAGCCTGGGACAGGGGCCCGGTGGCTACACCTTC. V is TRBV7-9 and J is TRBJ1-2; 10 nucleotides line up with TRBD1. This CDR3 comprises 15 residues. Germline CDR1 SEHNR, CDR2 FQNEAQ (reference sequence). V shed 5 bases, J shed 7 bases, and the junction held 10 bases outside the gene matches.